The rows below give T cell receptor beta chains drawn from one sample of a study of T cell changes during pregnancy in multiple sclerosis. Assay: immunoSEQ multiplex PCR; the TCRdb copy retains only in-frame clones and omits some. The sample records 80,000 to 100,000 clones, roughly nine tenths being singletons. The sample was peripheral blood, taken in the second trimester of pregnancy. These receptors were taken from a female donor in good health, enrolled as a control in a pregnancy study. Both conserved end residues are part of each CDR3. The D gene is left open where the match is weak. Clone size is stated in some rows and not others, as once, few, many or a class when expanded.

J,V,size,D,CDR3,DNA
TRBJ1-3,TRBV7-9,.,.,CAARVGAAGNTIYF,TGTGCCGCCAGAGTAGGGGCGGCCGGAAACACCATATATTTT
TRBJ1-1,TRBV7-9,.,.,CASSVSRGWSTEAFF,TGTGCCAGCAGCGTGTCGAGAGGCTGGAGCACTGAAGCTTTCTTT
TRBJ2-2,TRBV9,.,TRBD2,CASHGLGGLFF,TGTGCCAGCCACGGACTAGGCGGGCTGTTTTTT
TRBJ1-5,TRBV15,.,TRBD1,CATSTGTGGRAQHF,TGTGCCACCAGCACCGGGACAGGGGGCCGTGCCCAGCATTTT
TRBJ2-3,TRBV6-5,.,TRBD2,CASSRAGWGTDTQYF,TGTGCCAGCAGTAGAGCGGGATGGGGCACAGATACGCAGTATTTT
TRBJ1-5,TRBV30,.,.,CAWSVGVGDQPQHF,TGTGCCTGGAGTGTAGGGGTTGGAGATCAGCCCCAGCATTTT
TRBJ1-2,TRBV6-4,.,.,CASSDSNWRQVYGYTF,TGTGCCAGCAGTGACTCGAATTGGAGACAGGTTTATGGCTACACCTTC
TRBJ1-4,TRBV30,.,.,CAWARESGEKLFF,TGTGCCTGGGCCAGGGAAAGTGGAGAAAAACTGTTTTTT
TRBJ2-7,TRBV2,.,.,CASGGKRLAYEQYF,TGTGCCAGCGGGGGGAAGAGGCTGGCCTACGAGCAGTACTTC
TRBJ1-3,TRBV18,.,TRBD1,CASSRPGQGAHGNTIYF,TGTGCCAGCTCACGACCGGGACAGGGGGCGCATGGAAACACCATATATTTT
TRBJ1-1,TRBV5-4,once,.,CASSLDRGTEAFF,TGTGCCAGCAGCTTGGATAGGGGCACTGAAGCTTTCTTT
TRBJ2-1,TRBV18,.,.,CASSPFAQGSSYNEQFF,TGTGCCAGCTCACCCTTTGCCCAGGGAAGCTCCTACAATGAGCAGTTCTTC
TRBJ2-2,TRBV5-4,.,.,CASSLGSGRGTGELFF,TGTGCCAGCAGCTTGGGAAGTGGCAGGGGTACCGGGGAGCTGTTTTTT
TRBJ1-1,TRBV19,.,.,CASGQPSRDTEAFF,TGTGCCAGTGGTCAACCTTCTCGGGACACTGAAGCTTTCTTT
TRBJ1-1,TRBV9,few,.,CASSVVGGKLVF,TGTGCCAGCAGCGTAGTCGGGGGGAAGCTGGTCTTT
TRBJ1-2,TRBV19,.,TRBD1,CASMDRGWNYGYTF,TGTGCCAGTATGGACAGGGGATGGAACTATGGCTACACCTTC
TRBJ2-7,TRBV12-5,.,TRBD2,CASGLILSPMSSGQTYEQYF,TGTGCTAGTGGTTTGATCTTAAGCCCAATGTCTAGCGGTCAGACCTACGAGCAGTACTTC
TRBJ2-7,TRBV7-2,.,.,CASSLNRAGEQYF,TGTGCCAGCAGCTTAAACAGGGCGGGCGAGCAGTACTTC
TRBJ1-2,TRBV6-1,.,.,CASSEYRTAYGYTF,TGTGCCAGCAGTGAATATAGGACAGCCTATGGCTACACCTTC
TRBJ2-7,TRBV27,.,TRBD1,CASRGQPSSYEQYF,TGTGCCAGCAGGGGACAGCCGAGCTCCTACGAGCAGTACTTC
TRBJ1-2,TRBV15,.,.,CATSRDRGSRGGGYTF,TGTGCCACCAGCAGAGATCGGGGGAGTCGTGGGGGTGGCTACACCTTC
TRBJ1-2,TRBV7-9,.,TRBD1,CASSLGGQGYGYTF,TGTGCCAGCAGCCTGGGGGGACAGGGCTATGGCTACACCTTC
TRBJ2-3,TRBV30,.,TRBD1,CAWRDRGTDTQYF,TGTGCCTGGAGGGACAGGGGCACAGATACGCAGTATTTT
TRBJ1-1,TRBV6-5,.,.,CASSYSKGQVHTEAFF,TGTGCCAGCAGTTACTCGAAGGGGCAGGTTCACACTGAAGCTTTCTTT
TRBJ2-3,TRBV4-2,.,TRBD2,CASSQGSGGARETDTQYF,TGTGCCAGCAGCCAAGGTAGCGGGGGGGCGAGAGAAACAGATACGCAGTATTTT
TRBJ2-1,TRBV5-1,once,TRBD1,CASSSGQGPAEQFF,TGCGCCAGCAGCTCGGGACAGGGGCCAGCTGAGCAGTTCTTC
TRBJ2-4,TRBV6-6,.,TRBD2,CASMTRRGAKNIQYF,TGTGCCAGCATGACACGGCGGGGGGCCAAAAACATTCAGTACTTC
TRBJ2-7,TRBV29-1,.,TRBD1,CSVVWTGAYEQYF,TGCAGCGTTGTTTGGACAGGGGCCTACGAGCAGTACTTC
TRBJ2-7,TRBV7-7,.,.,CASSLTPFRDEQYF,TGTGCCAGCAGCTTAACCCCCTTCAGGGACGAGCAGTACTTC
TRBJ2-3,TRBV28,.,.,CASSWEGGWNTQYF,TGTGCCAGCAGTTGGGAGGGGGGGTGGAATACGCAGTATTTT
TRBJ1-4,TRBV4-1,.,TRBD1,CASSRAGTATEKLFF,TGCGCCAGCAGCCGTGCCGGGACAGCGACTGAAAAACTGTTTTTT
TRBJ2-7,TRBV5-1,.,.,CASTELGGRGNEQYF,TGCGCCAGCACGGAACTGGGGGGAAGGGGCAACGAGCAGTACTTC
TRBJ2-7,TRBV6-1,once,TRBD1,CASTRDRTSYEQYF,TGTGCCAGCACCCGGGACAGGACGTCCTACGAGCAGTACTTC
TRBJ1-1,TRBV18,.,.,CASSQGPGDTEAFF,TGTGCCAGCTCTCAAGGACCGGGGGACACTGAAGCTTTCTTT
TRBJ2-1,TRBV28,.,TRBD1,CASSLWTGGAYNEQFF,TGTGCCAGCAGTTTATGGACAGGGGGCGCCTACAATGAGCAGTTCTTC
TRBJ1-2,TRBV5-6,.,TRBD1,CASSLQGFDYGYTF,TGTGCCAGCAGCCTACAGGGGTTCGACTATGGCTACACCTTC